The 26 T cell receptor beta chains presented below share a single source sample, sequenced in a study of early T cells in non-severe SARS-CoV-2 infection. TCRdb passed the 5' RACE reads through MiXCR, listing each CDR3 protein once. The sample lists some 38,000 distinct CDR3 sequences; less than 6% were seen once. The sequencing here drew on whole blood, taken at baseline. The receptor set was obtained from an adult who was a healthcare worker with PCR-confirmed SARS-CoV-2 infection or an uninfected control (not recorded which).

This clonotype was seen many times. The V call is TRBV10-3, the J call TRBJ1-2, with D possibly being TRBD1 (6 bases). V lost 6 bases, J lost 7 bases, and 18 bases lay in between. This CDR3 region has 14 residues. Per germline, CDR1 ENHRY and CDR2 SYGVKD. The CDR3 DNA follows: TGTGCCATCAGCCCAGCTCAGGGGTTCGGTGGCTACACCTTC. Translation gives CAISPAQGFGGYTF.

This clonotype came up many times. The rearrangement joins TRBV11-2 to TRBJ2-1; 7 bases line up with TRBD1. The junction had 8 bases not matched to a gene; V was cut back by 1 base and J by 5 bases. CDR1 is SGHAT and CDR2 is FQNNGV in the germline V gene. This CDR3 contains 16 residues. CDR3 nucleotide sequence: TGTGCCAGCAGCTTAGGCCCCAGGGGGTATGACAATGAGCAGTTCTTC. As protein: CASSLGPRGYDNEQFF.

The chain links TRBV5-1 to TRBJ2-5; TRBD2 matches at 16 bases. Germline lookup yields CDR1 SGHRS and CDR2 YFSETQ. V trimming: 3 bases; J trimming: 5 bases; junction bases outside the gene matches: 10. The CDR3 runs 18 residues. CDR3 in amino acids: CASSWGTSGRATMETQYF. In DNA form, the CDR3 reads TGCGCCAGCAGCTGGGGGACTAGCGGGAGGGCCACCATGGAGACCCAGTACTTC.

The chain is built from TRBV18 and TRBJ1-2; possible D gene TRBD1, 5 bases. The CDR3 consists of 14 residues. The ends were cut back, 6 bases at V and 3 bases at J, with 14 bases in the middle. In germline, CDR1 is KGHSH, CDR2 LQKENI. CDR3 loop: CASSPSGGDYGYTF. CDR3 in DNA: TGTGCCAGCTCGCCCAGCGGGGGGGACTATGGCTACACCTTC.

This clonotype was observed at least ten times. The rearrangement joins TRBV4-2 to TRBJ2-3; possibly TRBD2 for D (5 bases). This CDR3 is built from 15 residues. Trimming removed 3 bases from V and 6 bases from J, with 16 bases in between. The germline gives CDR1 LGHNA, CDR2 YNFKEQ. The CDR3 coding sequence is TGTGCCAGCAGCCACAGCAGCGGCACGATCGATACGCAGTATTTT. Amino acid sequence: CASSHSSGTIDTQYF.

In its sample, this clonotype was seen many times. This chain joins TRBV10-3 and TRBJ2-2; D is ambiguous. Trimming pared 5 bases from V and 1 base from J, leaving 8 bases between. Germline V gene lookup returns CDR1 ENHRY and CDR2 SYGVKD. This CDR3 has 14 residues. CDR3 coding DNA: TGTGCCATCAGTAACACATTGAACACCGGGGAGCTGTTTTTT. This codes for CAISNTLNTGELFF.

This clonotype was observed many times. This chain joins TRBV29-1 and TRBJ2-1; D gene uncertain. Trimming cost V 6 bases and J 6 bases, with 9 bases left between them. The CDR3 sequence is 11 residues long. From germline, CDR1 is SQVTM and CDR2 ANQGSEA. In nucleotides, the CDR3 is TGCAGCGTCCTCCGGATCAATGAGCAGTTCTTC. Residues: CSVLRINEQFF.

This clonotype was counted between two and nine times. This chain's CDR3 is CSADDSREGQDTQYF. The CDR3 DNA follows: TGCAGTGCTGACGACTCGCGGGAGGGCCAAGATACGCAGTATTTT. The genes are TRBV20-1 and TRBJ2-3; 9 bases fit TRBD2. CDR1 is DFQATT, CDR2 SNEGSKA, per germline (reference sequence). The trim removed 5 bases at V and 5 bases at J, leaving 11 bases unmatched. The CDR3 consists of 15 residues.

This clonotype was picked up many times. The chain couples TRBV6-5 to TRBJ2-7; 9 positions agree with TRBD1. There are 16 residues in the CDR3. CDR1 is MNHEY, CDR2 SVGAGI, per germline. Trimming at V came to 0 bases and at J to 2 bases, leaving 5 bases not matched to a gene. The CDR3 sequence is CASSYSSGTGTYEQYF. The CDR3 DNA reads TGTGCCAGCAGTTACTCTTCCGGGACAGGGACCTACGAGCAGTACTTC.

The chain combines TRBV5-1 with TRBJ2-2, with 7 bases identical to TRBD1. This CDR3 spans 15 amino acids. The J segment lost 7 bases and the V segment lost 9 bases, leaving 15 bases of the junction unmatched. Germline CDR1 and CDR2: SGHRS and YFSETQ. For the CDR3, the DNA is TGCGCCACCGGACCGGGACAGATGCCTCACGGGGAGCTGTTTTTT. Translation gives CATGPGQMPHGELFF. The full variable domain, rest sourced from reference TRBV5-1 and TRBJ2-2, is KAGVTQTPRYLIKTRGQQVTLSCSPISGHRSVSWYQQTPGQGLQFLFEYFSETQRNKGNFPGRFSGRQFSNSRSEMNVSTLELGDSALYLCATGPGQMPHGELFFGEGSRLTVL.

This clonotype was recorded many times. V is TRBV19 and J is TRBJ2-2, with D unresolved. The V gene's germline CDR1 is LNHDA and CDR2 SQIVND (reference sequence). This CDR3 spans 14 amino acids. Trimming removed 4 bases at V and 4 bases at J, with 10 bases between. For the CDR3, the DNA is TGTGCCAGTAGTACGTCAGGTCCCACCGGGGAGCTGTTTTTT. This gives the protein CASSTSGPTGELFF.

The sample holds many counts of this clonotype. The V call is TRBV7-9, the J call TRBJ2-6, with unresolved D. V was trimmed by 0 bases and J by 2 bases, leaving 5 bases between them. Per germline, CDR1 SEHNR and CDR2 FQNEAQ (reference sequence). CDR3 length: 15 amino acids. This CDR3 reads CASSLAWAGANVLTF. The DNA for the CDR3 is TGTGCCAGCAGCTTAGCCTGGGCTGGGGCCAACGTCCTGACTTTC.

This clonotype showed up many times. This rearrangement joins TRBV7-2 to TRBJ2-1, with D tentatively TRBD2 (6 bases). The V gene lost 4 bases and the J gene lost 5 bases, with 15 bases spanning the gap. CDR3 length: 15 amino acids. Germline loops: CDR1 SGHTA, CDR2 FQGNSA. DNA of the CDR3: TGTGCCAGCAGCTCCGCCGGGAGCTTGCACAATGAGCAGTTCTTC. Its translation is CASSSAGSLHNEQFF.

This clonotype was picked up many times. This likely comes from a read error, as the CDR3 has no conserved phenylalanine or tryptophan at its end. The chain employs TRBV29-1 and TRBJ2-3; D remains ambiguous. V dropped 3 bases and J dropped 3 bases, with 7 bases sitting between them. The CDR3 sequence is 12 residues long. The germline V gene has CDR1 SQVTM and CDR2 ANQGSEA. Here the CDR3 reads CSVEAQTDTQYS. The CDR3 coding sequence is TGCAGCGTTGAGGCCCAGACAGATACGCAGTATTCT.

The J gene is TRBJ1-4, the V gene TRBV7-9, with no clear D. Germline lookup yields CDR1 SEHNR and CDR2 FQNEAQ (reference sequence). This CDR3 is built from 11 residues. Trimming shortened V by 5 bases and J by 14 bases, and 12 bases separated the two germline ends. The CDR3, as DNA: TGTGCCAGCAGCCCGGGAGGCTGGCTGTTTTTT. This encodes CASSPGGWLFF. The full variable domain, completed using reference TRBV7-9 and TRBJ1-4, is DTGVSQNPRHKITKRGQNVTFRCDPISEHNRLYWYRQTLGQGPEFLTYFQNEAQLEKSRLLSDRFSAERPKGSFSTLEIQRTEQGDSAMYLCASSPGGWLFFGSGTQLSVL.

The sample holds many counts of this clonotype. CDR3 nucleotides: TGTGCCTCCACATCGTACACCGGGGAGCTGTTTTTT. Translated: CASTSYTGELFF. The rearrangement links TRBV7-6 to TRBJ2-2; D gene uncertain. Germline-derived CDR1 and CDR2 are SGHVS and FNYEAQ. This CDR3 is built from 12 residues. The V end lost 11 bases, the J end lost 3 bases, and 10 bases lay between the germline ends.

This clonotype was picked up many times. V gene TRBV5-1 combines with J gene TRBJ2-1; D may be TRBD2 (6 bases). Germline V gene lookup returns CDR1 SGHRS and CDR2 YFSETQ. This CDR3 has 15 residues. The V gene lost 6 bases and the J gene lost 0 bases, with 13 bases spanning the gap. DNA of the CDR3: TGCGCCAGCACCCCTGGGGGGAGCTCCTACAATGAGCAGTTCTTC. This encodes CASTPGGSSYNEQFF. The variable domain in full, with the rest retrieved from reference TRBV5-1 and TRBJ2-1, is KAGVTQTPRYLIKTRGQQVTLSCSPISGHRSVSWYQQTPGQGLQFLFEYFSETQRNKGNFPGRFSGRQFSNSRSEMNVSTLELGDSALYLCASTPGGSSYNEQFFGPGTRLTVL.

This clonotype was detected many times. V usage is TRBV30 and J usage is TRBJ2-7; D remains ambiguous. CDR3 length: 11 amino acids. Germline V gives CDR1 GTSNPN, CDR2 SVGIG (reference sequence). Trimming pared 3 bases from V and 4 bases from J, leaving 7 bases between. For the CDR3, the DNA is TGTGCCTGGAGAAGAGAGTACGAGCAGTACTTC. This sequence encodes CAWRREYEQYF.

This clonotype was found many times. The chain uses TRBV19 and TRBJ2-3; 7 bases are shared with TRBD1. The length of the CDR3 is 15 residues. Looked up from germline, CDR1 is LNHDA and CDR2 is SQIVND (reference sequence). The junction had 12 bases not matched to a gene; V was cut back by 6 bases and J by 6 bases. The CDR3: CASSLSGTVRDTQYF. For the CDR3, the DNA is TGTGCCAGTAGCTTATCCGGGACAGTAAGGGATACGCAGTATTTT.

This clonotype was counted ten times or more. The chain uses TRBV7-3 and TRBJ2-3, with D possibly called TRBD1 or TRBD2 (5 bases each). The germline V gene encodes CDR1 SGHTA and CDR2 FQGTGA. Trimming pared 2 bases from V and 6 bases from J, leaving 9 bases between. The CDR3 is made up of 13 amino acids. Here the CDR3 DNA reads TGTGCCAGCAGCTTAGTCAGGGACGATACGCAGTATTTT. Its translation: CASSLVRDDTQYF.

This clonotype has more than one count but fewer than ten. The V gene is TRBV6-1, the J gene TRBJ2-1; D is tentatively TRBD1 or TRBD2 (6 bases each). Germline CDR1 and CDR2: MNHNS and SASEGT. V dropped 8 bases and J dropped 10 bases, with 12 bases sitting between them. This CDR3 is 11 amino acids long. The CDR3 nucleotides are TGTGCCAGCTATAGGGGGGTGGAGCAGTTCTTC. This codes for CASYRGVEQFF.

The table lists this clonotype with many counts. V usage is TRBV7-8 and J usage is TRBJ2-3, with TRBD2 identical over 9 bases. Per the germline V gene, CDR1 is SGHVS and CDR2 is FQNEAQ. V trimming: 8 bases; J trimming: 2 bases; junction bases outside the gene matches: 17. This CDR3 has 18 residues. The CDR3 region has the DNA TGTGCCAGCCTCCCTAGGCTAGCGGGGAGTTCCCTCACAGATACGCAGTATTTT. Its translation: CASLPRLAGSSLTDTQYF.

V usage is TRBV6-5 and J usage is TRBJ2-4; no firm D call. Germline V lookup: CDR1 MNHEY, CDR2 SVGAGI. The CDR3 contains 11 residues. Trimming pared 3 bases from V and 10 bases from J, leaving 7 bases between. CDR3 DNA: TGTGCCAGCAGTTATATGGGAATTCAGTACTTC. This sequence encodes CASSYMGIQYF.

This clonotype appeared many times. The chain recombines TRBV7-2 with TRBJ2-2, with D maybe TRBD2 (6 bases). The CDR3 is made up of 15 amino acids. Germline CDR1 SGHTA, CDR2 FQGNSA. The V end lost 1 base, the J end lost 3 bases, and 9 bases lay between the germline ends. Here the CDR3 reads CASSLGTIDTGELFF. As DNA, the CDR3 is TGTGCCAGCAGCTTAGGGACTATCGACACCGGGGAGCTGTTTTTT.

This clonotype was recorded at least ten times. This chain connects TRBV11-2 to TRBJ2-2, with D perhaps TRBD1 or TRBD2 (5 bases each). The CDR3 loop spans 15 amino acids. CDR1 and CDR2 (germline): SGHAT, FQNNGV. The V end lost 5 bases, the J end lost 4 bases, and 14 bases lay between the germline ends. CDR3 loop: CASSLGAGGTGELFF. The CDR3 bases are TGTGCCAGCAGCCTTGGGGCCGGAGGCACCGGGGAGCTGTTTTTT.

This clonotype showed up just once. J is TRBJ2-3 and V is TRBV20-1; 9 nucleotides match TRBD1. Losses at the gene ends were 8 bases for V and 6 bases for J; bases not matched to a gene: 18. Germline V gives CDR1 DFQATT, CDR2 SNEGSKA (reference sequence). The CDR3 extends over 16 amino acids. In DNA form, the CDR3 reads TGCAGTCCGGGACAGGGCCCTCCTTTGAGTGGGGATACGCAGTATTTT. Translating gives CSPGQGPPLSGDTQYF.